These 19 T cell receptor beta chains share one sample of origin, sequenced in a study of human T cells and chemical hapten exposure. Time point reported: patch test 2, 6 weeks after DPC sensitization. Indicated treatment: therapeutic diphenylcyclopropenone sensitization with weekly scalp DPC. Unfractionated whole blood was the source of the extracted total RNA. TCRdb analysed the RACE reads with MiXCR anew, one entry per CDR3 protein. Of tens of thousands of distinct CDR3 sequences detected, approximately 10% appear once; the ten largest clones hold more than 13%. The sequences come from whole blood, collected in connection with sensitization to the hapten diphenylcyclopropenone (DPC). All receptors come from a woman aged 25 to 45 with alopecia areata. Some clones in this sample may be carry-over from other donors' samples.

This clonotype came up many times. V is TRBV27 and J is TRBJ2-2, with D possibly TRBD2 on 7 matching bases. Trimming shortened V by 5 bases and J by 3 bases, and 13 bases separated the two germline ends. There are 15 residues in the CDR3. Germline V gives CDR1 MNHEY, CDR2 SMNVEV (reference sequence). For the CDR3, the DNA is TGTGCCAGCAGTCGGAGGGGGGGCGACACCGGGGAGCTGTTTTTT. Translated, it gives CASSRRGGDTGELFF.

This CDR3 is CSVRQVVNTEAFF. The DNA of the CDR3 is TGCAGCGTGAGACAGGTAGTGAACACTGAAGCTTTCTTT. V usage is TRBV29-1 and J usage is TRBJ1-1; D might be TRBD1 (6 bases). Trimming removed 6 bases at V and 0 bases at J, with 11 bases between. The V gene's germline CDR1 is SQVTM and CDR2 ANQGSEA. The CDR3 consists of 13 residues. Full variable domain (rest looked up from reference TRBV29-1 and TRBJ1-1): SAVISQKPSRDICQRGTSLTIQCQVDSQVTMMFWYRQQPGQSLTLIATANQGSEATYESGFVIDKFPISRPNLTFSTLTVSNMSPEDSSIYLCSVRQVVNTEAFFGQGTRLTVV.

The chain uses TRBV28 and TRBJ1-5, with TRBD1 as a possible D gene (5 bases). Trimming left V 8 bases short and J 6 bases short, with 17 bases between. The CDR3 runs 14 residues. The germline CDR1 and CDR2 sequences are MDHEN and SYDVKM. CDR3 region: CASSFGGMGQPQHF. Written as DNA, the CDR3 is TGTGCCAGCTCCTTCGGGGGGATGGGTCAGCCCCAGCATTTT. Looking up the rest from reference TRBV28 and TRBJ1-5 gives the full variable domain: DVKVTQSSRYLVKRTGEKVFLECVQDMDHENMFWYRQDPGLGLRLIYFSYDVKMKEKGDIPEGYSVSREKKERFSLILESASTNQTSMYLCASSFGGMGQPQHFGDGTRLSIL.

As regards this clonotype: Likely a read error: the CDR3 ends without its conserved phenylalanine or tryptophan. The CDR3 protein is CASSSYLDSGTSGVNTGELFL. As DNA, the CDR3 is TGTGCCAGCAGTTCCTACCTAGACAGTGGGACTAGCGGGGTGAACACCGGGGAGCTGTTTCTT. The chain employs TRBV28 and TRBJ2-2; 13 bases are a match to TRBD2. J gave up 1 base and V 4 bases, and 15 bases lay outside the gene matches. The CDR3 loop spans 21 amino acids. The germline V gene encodes CDR1 MDHEN and CDR2 SYDVKM.

This clonotype was seen ten or more times. The chain employs TRBV20-1 and TRBJ2-1; 11 bases are a match to TRBD2. Germline V gene lookup returns CDR1 DFQATT and CDR2 SNEGSKA (reference sequence). CDR3 size: 16 residues. Germline trimming cut 0 bases from V and 8 bases from J; bases unmatched to any gene: 9. The CDR3 reads CSARDLGSGGVDEQFF. CDR3 DNA sequence: TGCAGTGCTAGAGATCTCGGTAGCGGGGGGGTCGATGAGCAGTTCTTC.

This clonotype was counted between two and nine times. This chain links TRBV29-1 with TRBJ2-5; TRBD2 matches at 11 bases. Trimming cost V 6 bases and J 2 bases; bases outside gene matches: 11. In germline, CDR1 is SQVTM, CDR2 ANQGSEA. The CDR3 is 16 residues long. CDR3 nucleotide sequence: TGCAGCGTGTATGGTAGCGGGGGGGCAAAGCAAGAGACCCAGTACTTC. Translated, it gives CSVYGSGGAKQETQYF.

The DNA of the CDR3 is TGTGCCAGCAGTTACTCGCCAGAAAGTTACGAGCAGTACTTC. Protein sequence: CASSYSPESYEQYF. The J gene is TRBJ2-7, the V gene TRBV6-2 or TRBV6-3, with D uncertain. This CDR3 is built from 14 residues. Trimming cost V 0 bases and J 4 bases, with 10 bases left between them. The germline gives CDR1 MNHEY, CDR2 SVGEGT.

This clonotype was seen repeatedly, ten times or more. The gene calls are TRBV24-1 and TRBJ2-3; 7 positions agree with TRBD2. In germline, CDR1 is KGHDR, CDR2 SFDVKD. V lost 5 bases and J lost 4; bases outside the gene matches: 5. The CDR3 covers 14 residues. CDR3: CATSGTRPADTQYF. Here the CDR3 DNA reads TGTGCCACCAGTGGGACTAGACCGGCAGATACGCAGTATTTT.

The table lists this clonotype with many counts. The rearrangement links TRBV6-6 to TRBJ1-4, with a possible D match to TRBD1 (5 bases). Trimming pared 6 bases from V and 0 bases from J, leaving 11 bases between. The CDR3 has 15 residues. Germline V CDR1 and CDR2: MNHNY, SVGAGI (reference sequence). CDR3 protein: CASSRTGSTNEKLFF. The CDR3 DNA follows: TGTGCCAGCAGCCGTACAGGTTCAACTAATGAAAAACTGTTTTTT.

V and J are TRBV12-3 or TRBV12-4 and TRBJ2-1; 7 bases are shared with TRBD1. V was pared by 5 bases and J by 2 bases, with 9 bases of the junction left unmatched. The CDR3 extends over 16 amino acids. CDR3 bases: TGTGCCAGCAGTCGGGACCAGGGGGAGACCTACAATGAGCAGTTCTTC. Protein: CASSRDQGETYNEQFF.

This clonotype was counted ten times or more. The chain uses TRBV3-1 and TRBJ2-1; TRBD1 is a possible D gene (6 bases). Germline V gene data show CDR1 as LGHDT and CDR2 as YNNKEL (reference sequence). The ends were cut back, 0 bases at V and 12 bases at J, with 18 bases in the middle. This CDR3 has 15 amino acids. The CDR3 region is CASSQDIEQGWLQFF. For the CDR3, the DNA is TGTGCCAGCAGCCAAGACATCGAACAGGGTTGGTTGCAGTTCTTC.

The chain combines TRBV12-3 or TRBV12-4 with TRBJ1-2; maybe TRBD1 (5 bases). V shed 6 bases and J shed 5 bases, with 13 bases lying between them. CDR3 length: 13 residues. CDR3 DNA sequence: TGTGCCAGCAGCAAAGGACAAATATATGGCTACACCTTC. This encodes CASSKGQIYGYTF.

This clonotype was counted only a few times. The chain couples TRBV7-2 to TRBJ2-5; D gene unclear. Germline CDR1 SGHTA, CDR2 FQGNSA. Between the trimmed V and J ends, which lost 3 bases and 4 bases, there was a span of 18 bases. The CDR3 spans 16 residues. The CDR3 reads CASSFTRPGRGETQYF. The CDR3 bases are TGTGCCAGCAGCTTTACCCGCCCTGGGCGAGGAGAGACCCAGTACTTC.

This clonotype was counted a few times. This sequence joins TRBV4-1 and TRBJ2-2; D may be TRBD1 (6 bases). The germline V and J ends were trimmed by 2 bases and 1 base, with 17 bases remaining between them. Germline V gene lookup returns CDR1 MGHRA and CDR2 YSYEKL. CDR3 size: 18 residues. CDR3 bases: TGCGCCAGCAGCCAATTCGGTAGACAGGAAAAGAACACCGGGGAGCTGTTTTTT. Amino acid sequence: CASSQFGRQEKNTGELFF.

V and J are TRBV29-1 and TRBJ2-7; no clear D gene. Germline-derived CDR1 and CDR2 are SQVTM and ANQGSEA. The CDR3 length is 13 residues. V dropped 2 bases and J dropped 6 bases, with 14 bases sitting between them. The CDR3 region has the DNA TGCAGCGTTGAAAGAAATAAGGAAGGCGAGCAGTACTTC. Translated, it gives CSVERNKEGEQYF.

This clonotype was recorded many times. The chain uses TRBV6-2 or TRBV6-3 and TRBJ2-5; D remains ambiguous. CDR1 MNHEY and CDR2 SVGEGT come from the germline V gene. The CDR3 totals 13 residues. Trimming left V 10 bases short and J 5 bases short, with 17 bases between. CDR3 region: CATKSSGRETQYF. The CDR3 DNA follows: TGTGCCACCAAATCCTCTGGCCGGGAGACCCAGTACTTC.

At least ten counts were recorded for this clonotype. V gene TRBV20-1 combines with J gene TRBJ1-3; no firm D call. The V end was cut by 8 bases, the J end by 8 bases, with 16 bases between. Germline-derived CDR1 and CDR2 are DFQATT and SNEGSKA (reference sequence). The CDR3 loop spans 12 amino acids. This CDR3 reads CSMGGGLDTIYF. CDR3 sequence (DNA): TGCAGTATGGGTGGTGGTTTGGACACCATATATTTT.

The chain links TRBV5-1 to TRBJ2-7; a weak D match, TRBD2 (6 bases). The CDR3 runs 14 residues. V lost 2 bases and J lost 5, with 14 bases in between. Per the germline V gene, CDR1 is SGHRS and CDR2 is YFSETQ. As DNA, the CDR3 is TGCGCCAGCAGCTTTAATCGGGGGAGCGACGAGCAGTACTTC. Protein product: CASSFNRGSDEQYF.

This clonotype was seen repeatedly, ten times or more. DNA of the CDR3: TGCGCCAGCGGGAGAGAGGGGGGCCGGGGCACAGATACGCAGTATTTT. It encodes CASGREGGRGTDTQYF. The chain has TRBV5-1 and TRBJ2-3, with D perhaps assigned TRBD1 or TRBD2 (6 bases each). The CDR3 has 16 amino acids. The V and J ends lost 7 bases and 1 base respectively, with 19 bases between them. CDR1 and CDR2 from the germline V gene are SGHRS and YFSETQ. Full variable domain (outside the CDR3, taken from reference TRBV5-1 and TRBJ2-3): KAGVTQTPRYLIKTRGQQVTLSCSPISGHRSVSWYQQTPGQGLQFLFEYFSETQRNKGNFPGRFSGRQFSNSRSEMNVSTLELGDSALYLCASGREGGRGTDTQYFGPGTRLTVL.